The sequence of this T cell receptor (beta chain) was determined in a study of T cells in women clearing cervical HPV infection. A remark on this clone: The read halts 3 residues ahead of the CDR3 end, with the missing end drawn from the germline J gene.

The CDR3 contains 14 residues. CDR1 is GTSNPN and CDR2 is SVGIG in the germline V gene (reference sequence). The trim removed 3 bases at V and 10 bases at J, leaving 8 bases unmatched. Libraries were prepared by immunoSEQ multiplex PCR; TCRdb keeps only in-frame clonotypes and omits some of them. The sample table includes about 18,000 clones. This chain uses TRBV30 with TRBJ1-6, with 8 nucleotides matching TRBD1. The sequence came from a woman between 18 and 70 years old with a cervical HPV16 infection that either progressed to CIN3+ or cleared (not recorded which). Sequenced sample: blood buffy coat. The CDR3 DNA, read in part, is TGTGCCTGGAGGAAAGGACAGGGTAACTCACCC. Residues: CAWRKGQGNSP. In full, the CDR3 reads CAWRKGQGNSPLHF. Complete variable domain (other parts from reference TRBV30 and TRBJ1-6): SQTIHQWPATLVQPVGSPLSLECTVEGTSNPNLYWYRQAAGRGLQLLFYSVGIGQISSEVPQNLSASRPQDRQFILSSKKLLLSDSGFYLCAWRKGQGNSPLHFGNGTRLTVT.